These T cell receptor beta chains were read from a single sample in a study of PD-1 blockade in classical Hodgkin lymphoma. The assay was immunoSEQ multiplex PCR, and TCRdb's table has in-frame clones only and misses some. The sample consists of under 8,000 clones, around four fifths of them appearing once. Here the sequenced sample was CD4+ T cells from blood, taken at baseline. These receptors were collected from a human donor with classical Hodgkin lymphoma. Both conserved end residues are part of each CDR3. The D gene is left open where the match is weak. Clone size is given for some rows only: seen once, a few or many times, or a class if the clone is expanded.

V: TRBV2; J: TRBJ2-5; D: NA; size: once; DNA: TGTGCCAGCATATCGGGGAAGCGAGAGACCCAGTACTTC; CDR3: CASISGKRETQYF
V: TRBV7-8; J: TRBJ2-3; D: TRBD2; size: NA; DNA: TGTGCCAGCACCGCCGGGGGGGGCATTCGGAAGTATTTT; CDR3: CASTAGGGIRKYF
V: TRBV2; J: TRBJ2-7; D: NA; size: NA; DNA: TGTGCCAGCAGTATCAGCTACGAGCAGTACTTC; CDR3: CASSISYEQYF
V: TRBV7-8; J: TRBJ2-1; D: TRBD1; size: NA; DNA: TGTGCCAGCAGCTTGATCCCACCAGGGGGACCCTACAATGAGCAGTTCTTC; CDR3: CASSLIPPGGPYNEQFF
V: TRBV19; J: TRBJ1-1; D: NA; size: NA; DNA: TGTGCCAGTAGACACCGAACCAATCTTGACACTGAAGCTTTCTTT; CDR3: CASRHRTNLDTEAFF
V: TRBV2; J: TRBJ2-1; D: NA; size: NA; DNA: TGTGCCAAAGGTTATGGGATAGCTGAGCAGTTCTTC; CDR3: CAKGYGIAEQFF
V: TRBV7-9; J: TRBJ2-2; D: NA; size: NA; DNA: TGTGCCAGCCTGATGGGGGGACCGAACACCGGGGAGCTGTTTTTT; CDR3: CASLMGGPNTGELFF
V: TRBV6-4; J: TRBJ2-4; D: TRBD1; size: NA; DNA: TGTGCCAGCTGGGGGGGGGACAGGGGCCCAACGGGAGCCAAAAACATTCAGTACTTC; CDR3: CASWGGDRGPTGAKNIQYF
V: TRBV7-6; J: TRBJ2-3; D: NA; size: NA; DNA: TGTGCCAGCAGCTTAACCAACGGGGGCACAGATACGCAGTATTTT; CDR3: CASSLTNGGTDTQYF
V: TRBV12-5; J: TRBJ2-1; D: TRBD1; size: once; DNA: TGTGCTAGTGGTTTGGTACTGGGACAGGGTTTTTACAATGAGCAGTTCTTC; CDR3: CASGLVLGQGFYNEQFF
V: TRBV19; J: TRBJ2-7; D: NA; size: NA; DNA: TGTGCCAGTAGTCCCCGCCGGGGCAGGGCCCACGAGCAGTACTTC; CDR3: CASSPRRGRAHEQYF
V: TRBV9; J: TRBJ2-3; D: NA; size: NA; DNA: TGTGCCAGCAGCGTGGCAGGTAGCACAGATACGCAGTATTTT; CDR3: CASSVAGSTDTQYF
V: TRBV5-5; J: TRBJ2-5; D: NA; size: NA; DNA: TGTGCCAGCAGCTTGGGGACCCAAGAGACCCAGTACTTC; CDR3: CASSLGTQETQYF
V: TRBV19; J: TRBJ1-1; D: NA; size: few; DNA: TGTGCCAGTAGTATAGGCCCGAACACTGAAGCTTTCTTT; CDR3: CASSIGPNTEAFF
V: TRBV5-6; J: TRBJ2-7; D: NA; size: NA; DNA: TGTGCCAGCAGCTTGGGGCTACAATTTGAGCAGTACTTC; CDR3: CASSLGLQFEQYF
V: TRBV5-4; J: TRBJ1-2; D: TRBD1; size: NA; DNA: TGTGCCAGCAGCCCGATCGACAGGGAGCTCTATGGCTACACCTTC; CDR3: CASSPIDRELYGYTF
V: TRBV6-1; J: TRBJ2-4; D: NA; size: once; DNA: TGTGCCAGCAGTTCCTCCGGGGCCAAAAACATTCAGTACTTC; CDR3: CASSSSGAKNIQYF
V: TRBV27; J: TRBJ1-6; D: TRBD1; size: few; DNA: TGTGCCAGCAGTCCCGGGACAGGGTATTCACCCCTCCACTTT; CDR3: CASSPGTGYSPLHF
V: TRBV7-9; J: TRBJ2-3; D: NA; size: NA; DNA: TGTGCCAGCAGCCTAACAGATACGCAGTATTTT; CDR3: CASSLTDTQYF
V: TRBV6-1; J: TRBJ1-5; D: NA; size: NA; DNA: TGTGCCAGCAGTGACCCCATGCAGGGCAATCAGCCCCAGCATTTT; CDR3: CASSDPMQGNQPQHF
V: TRBV4-3; J: TRBJ1-1; D: NA; size: NA; DNA: TGCGCCAGCAGATTCATCGGTGGGGTCGGGATGAACACTGAAGCTTTCTTT; CDR3: CASRFIGGVGMNTEAFF
V: TRBV19; J: TRBJ2-2; D: NA; size: NA; DNA: TGTGCCACCCGGGGGTGGCAGGGGGTCACCGGGGAGCTGTTTTTT; CDR3: CATRGWQGVTGELFF
V: TRBV19; J: TRBJ2-4; D: NA; size: NA; DNA: TGTGCCAGTACCCCAACCGCGACAGTAAGAGCCAAAAACATTCAGTACTTC; CDR3: CASTPTATVRAKNIQYF
V: TRBV5-8; J: TRBJ1-5; D: NA; size: NA; DNA: TGTGCCAGCAGCTACGGGACCGTCCATAGCAATCAGCCCCAGCATTTT; CDR3: CASSYGTVHSNQPQHF
V: TRBV19; J: TRBJ1-6; D: NA; size: NA; DNA: TGTGCCAGTAGCTTTCCGGGTGGCTCACCCCTCCACTTT; CDR3: CASSFPGGSPLHF
V: TRBV10-2; J: TRBJ2-2; D: NA; size: NA; DNA: TGCGCCAGCAGTCCGGCTAGCGACGGGGAGCTGTTTTTT; CDR3: CASSPASDGELFF
V: TRBV5-5; J: TRBJ1-6; D: TRBD1; size: NA; DNA: TGTGCCAGCAGCTTATGGGACAGGGACTCTTCACCCCTCCACTTT; CDR3: CASSLWDRDSSPLHF
V: TRBV29-1; J: TRBJ1-4; D: TRBD1; size: NA; DNA: TGCAGTCGGTTACAGGGGGCGCAGAGTGATGAAAAACTGTTTTTT; CDR3: CSRLQGAQSDEKLFF
V: TRBV7-5; J: TRBJ2-1; D: NA; size: NA; DNA: TGTGCCAGAAGCTACTCCGGGACTAGCACAGACAATGAGCAGTTCTTC; CDR3: CARSYSGTSTDNEQFF
V: TRBV7-6; J: TRBJ2-7; D: NA; size: NA; DNA: TGTGCCAGCAGCTTAGAACCAGGGGGTTTAAGCGGGAGTATTGGGTACGAGCAGTACTTC; CDR3: CASSLEPGGLSGSIGYEQYF